A selection of T cell receptor beta chains follows, all from one sample in a study of T-cell reconstitution after alpha-beta-depleted transplantation in children. TCRdb reprocessed the PCR reads via MiXCR and lists one record per CDR3 protein. Of about 980,000 distinct CDR3 sequences listed, roughly 29% were seen once; the top ten hold 28%. This specimen was PBMCs, mostly from graft donor cells, taken 360 days after TCRalphabeta/CD19-depleted stem cell transplant. These receptors were obtained from a boy younger than two who had a stem cell transplant for SCID, so the T cells may come from the graft donor. The CDR3 runs from the conserved cysteine through the conserved F or W. A D gene is named only where the DNA matches it firmly. Size tells how often a clone was seen (once, few, many) or the class of an expanded clone, and some rows leave it out.

>TRBJ2-5|NA|TRBV20-1|NA
CSAPGGPGVGETQYF
TGCAGTGCTCCCGGGGGTCCTGGGGTAGGAGAGACCCAGTACTTC
>TRBJ2-5|TRBD2|TRBV4-1|NA
CASSPLGLSQETQYF
TGCGCCAGCAGCCCCCTGGGACTAAGCCAAGAGACCCAGTACTTC
>TRBJ2-7|NA|TRBV12-3/TRBV12-4|NA
CASSLGHGYEQYF
TGTGCCAGCAGTTTGGGACACGGCTACGAGCAGTACTTC
>TRBJ2-1|NA|TRBV7-9|NA
CASSFSGIADNEQFF
TGTGCCAGCAGCTTTTCGGGGATAGCGGACAATGAGCAGTTCTTC
>TRBJ2-2|NA|TRBV12-3/TRBV12-4|NA
CASSFRGRNTGELFF
TGTGCCAGCAGTTTCCGGGGGCGGAACACCGGGGAGCTGTTTTTT
>TRBJ1-2|TRBD1|TRBV12-3/TRBV12-4|NA
CASSWAGTGHGYTF
TGTGCCAGCAGTTGGGCCGGGACAGGTCATGGCTACACCTTC
>TRBJ2-5|TRBD1|TRBV5-6|NA
CASNHLTGLQETQYF
TGTGCCAGCAACCATCTGACAGGGCTCCAAGAGACCCAGTACTTC
>TRBJ2-7|NA|TRBV20-1|NA
CSAGKAHLYEQYF
TGCAGTGCCGGGAAGGCACACCTCTACGAGCAGTACTTC
>TRBJ2-7|TRBD1|TRBV29-1|NA
CSVEDWTGTVYEQYF
TGCAGCGTTGAAGATTGGACAGGCACCGTTTACGAGCAGTACTTC
>TRBJ2-2|NA|TRBV12-3/TRBV12-4|few
CASTGSSNTGELFF
TGTGCCAGCACGGGGAGCTCGAACACCGGGGAGCTGTTTTTT
>TRBJ2-7|NA|TRBV24-1|many
CATSDPTGMRQYF
TGTGCCACCAGTGACCCGACCGGTATGAGGCAGTACTTC
>TRBJ2-4|TRBD1|TRBV6-1|NA
CASSEAGTGSLAKNIQYF
TGTGCCAGCAGCGAGGCCGGGACAGGGTCGCTAGCCAAAAACATTCAGTACTTC
>TRBJ1-1|NA|TRBV27|few
CASTPGGVNTEAFF
TGTGCCAGCACCCCTGGGGGGGTGAACACTGAAGCTTTCTTT
>TRBJ2-2|NA|TRBV12-3/TRBV12-4|few
CASSWRGTGLNTGELFF
TGTGCCAGCAGTTGGCGGGGGACAGGCCTGAACACCGGGGAGCTGTTTTTT
>TRBJ2-5|TRBD2|TRBV5-1|few
CASSLGAGARQETQYF
TGCGCCAGCAGCTTGGGAGCGGGGGCGAGACAAGAGACCCAGTACTTC